The 30 T cell receptor beta chains listed next were all sequenced from one sample in a study of blood T cell repertoires in COVID-19. Libraries were prepared by immunoSEQ multiplex PCR; TCRdb keeps only in-frame clonotypes and omits some of them. The data contain 250,000 to 350,000 clones, roughly 84% of them singletons. Sequencing was done on a sample of peripheral blood. These receptors were obtained from a human donor with COVID-19, enrolled during active disease. The donor label of this sample is uncertain.

Only one count was recorded for this clone. This chain links TRBV7-3 with TRBJ2-3, with D hard to call. The CDR3 totals 15 residues. Trimming cost V 5 bases and J 0 bases, with 12 bases left between them. The germline V gene encodes CDR1 SGHTA and CDR2 FQGTGA. The CDR3 here is CASSPQRTSTDTQYF. The CDR3 nucleotides are TGTGCCAGCAGCCCCCAAAGAACTAGCACAGATACGCAGTATTTT.

This clone has at least ten counts. This chain connects TRBV7-8 to TRBJ1-1; 7 positions match TRBD1. The V gene end was trimmed by 2 bases and the J gene end by 10 bases; junction bases not matched to a gene: 7. The CDR3 has 13 amino acids. CDR1 SGHVS and CDR2 FQNEAQ come from the germline V gene. The DNA for the CDR3 is TGTGCCAGCAGCTTAAGGACAGGAGGAGGAGCTTTCTTT. Protein sequence: CASSLRTGGGAFF.

This chain joins TRBV24-1 and TRBJ2-7, with 9 bases aligning to TRBD2. The CDR3 is made up of 17 amino acids. Germline lookup yields CDR1 KGHDR and CDR2 SFDVKD. V lost 5 bases, J lost 2 bases, and 12 bases stayed unmatched. This CDR3 is CATSVRGREGPPYEQYF. The CDR3 DNA reads as TGTGCCACCAGTGTCCGTGGGCGGGAGGGTCCCCCCTACGAGCAGTACTTC.

The genes are TRBV5-1 and TRBJ2-3; 10 bases map to TRBD1. Germline V CDR1 and CDR2: SGHRS, YFSETQ. The junction had 9 bases not matched to a gene; V was cut back by 1 base and J by 4 bases. The CDR3 covers 17 residues. The chain's CDR3 is CASSLSPGTGAADTQYF. The CDR3, as DNA: TGCGCCAGCAGCTTGTCACCCGGGACAGGGGCAGCAGATACGCAGTATTTT.

J is TRBJ1-2 and V is TRBV15, with TRBD1 matching over 7 bases. V trimming: 9 bases; J trimming: 0 bases; junction bases outside the gene matches: 7. The germline V gene has CDR1 LNHNV and CDR2 YYDKDF (reference sequence). This CDR3 contains 14 residues. The CDR3 DNA sequence: TGTGCCACTGCGAGGGGGCTAGCTAACTATGGCTACACCTTC. It encodes CATARGLANYGYTF.

The J gene is TRBJ1-3, the V gene TRBV5-6, with unresolved D. V was shortened by 1 base and J by 3 bases, with 11 bases between the two germline ends. This CDR3 is built from 15 residues. Germline V CDR1 and CDR2: SGHDT, YYEEEE. This CDR3 is CASSLWAGNGNTIYF. The CDR3 DNA sequence: TGTGCCAGCAGCTTGTGGGCCGGTAATGGAAACACCATATATTTT.

The gene calls are TRBV5-1 and TRBJ2-5; 7 nucleotides align to TRBD1. J gave up 5 bases and V 0 bases, and 7 bases lay outside the gene matches. The CDR3 consists of 15 residues. Germline V lookup: CDR1 SGHRS, CDR2 YFSETQ. CDR3 protein: CASSLAGRGMETQYF. For the CDR3, the DNA is TGCGCCAGCAGCTTGGCCGGCAGGGGGATGGAGACCCAGTACTTC.

The chain joins TRBV5-1 to TRBJ2-5, with 9 positions matching TRBD1. CDR1 and CDR2 (germline): SGHRS, YFSETQ. Trimming cost V 0 bases and J 1 base; bases outside gene matches: 1. This CDR3 region has 15 residues. DNA of the CDR3: TGCGCCAGCAGCTTGGGGGGACAGGGCCAAGAGACCCAGTACTTC. Its protein product is CASSLGGQGQETQYF.

This chain uses TRBV6-5 with TRBJ2-3, with 7 bases matching TRBD2. This CDR3 has 15 amino acids. Germline CDR1 MNHEY, CDR2 SVGAGI. J lost 5 bases, V lost 4 bases, and 9 bases had no gene match. The DNA for the CDR3 is TGTGCCAGCAGTTCCTTATGGGGGGGGAAAGATACGCAGTATTTT. It translates to CASSSLWGGKDTQYF.

CDR3 sequence: CASTPWSGYEQYF. For the CDR3, the DNA is TGTGCCAGCACCCCATGGTCAGGATACGAGCAGTACTTC. J is TRBJ2-7 and V is TRBV28, with D unresolved. Germline V lookup: CDR1 MDHEN, CDR2 SYDVKM. V was trimmed by 7 bases and J by 4 bases, leaving 14 bases between them. The CDR3 has 13 residues.

The chain employs TRBV19 and TRBJ2-1; D may be TRBD2 (6 bases). Trimming cost V 2 bases and J 9 bases, with 20 bases left between them. Germline loops: CDR1 LNHDA, CDR2 SQIVND (reference sequence). This CDR3 has 16 amino acids. The CDR3 loop is CASSIRERIGVSEQFF. As DNA, the CDR3 is TGTGCCAGTAGTATACGGGAGCGAATTGGGGTTAGTGAGCAGTTCTTC.

The chain employs TRBV6-6 and TRBJ2-4, with D maybe TRBD1 (6 bases). Trimming shortened V by 0 bases and J by 5 bases, and 8 bases separated the two germline ends. CDR1 and CDR2 (germline): MNHNY, SVGAGI (reference sequence). There are 14 residues in the CDR3. CDR3 residues: CASSYSPGENIQYF. CDR3 in DNA: TGTGCCAGCAGTTACTCGCCAGGGGAAAACATTCAGTACTTC.

The V gene is TRBV19, the J gene TRBJ1-4, with D possibly TRBD1 on 6 matching bases. CDR1 and CDR2 (germline): LNHDA, SQIVND (reference sequence). The CDR3 has 17 amino acids. With 7 bases removed from V and 0 bases from J, the gap between germline ends came to 18 bases. The DNA of the CDR3 is TGTGCCAGTACCCCCCTAGGGGGGGCCACAACTAATGAAAAACTGTTTTTT. The encoded protein is CASTPLGGATTNEKLFF.

The genes are TRBV4-2 and TRBJ2-7; TRBD2 matches at 8 bases. Germline lookup yields CDR1 LGHNA and CDR2 YNFKEQ. The CDR3 is 15 amino acids. V lost 6 bases, J lost 6 bases, and 13 bases stayed unmatched. CDR3 nucleotide sequence: TGTGCCAGCAGTTTAGAACCTGACCGGGGGGGCGAGCAGTACTTC. This sequence encodes CASSLEPDRGGEQYF.

The chain links TRBV27 to TRBJ2-2; 13 bases map to TRBD2. V shed 0 bases and J 2 bases; nucleotides not matched to a gene: 0. CDR1 is MNHEY and CDR2 is SMNVEV in the germline V gene (reference sequence). The CDR3 covers 17 residues. The CDR3 loop is CASSLSGLAGNTGELFF. The CDR3 DNA reads TGTGCCAGCAGTTTATCGGGACTAGCGGGAAACACCGGGGAGCTGTTTTTT.

The V call is TRBV2, the J call TRBJ2-7; 9 bases are a match to TRBD2. The CDR3 extends over 15 amino acids. Germline CDR1 reads SNHLY; CDR2 reads FYNNEI. Unmatched junction bases numbered 13, after V lost 7 bases and J lost 6 bases. CDR3 residues: CASNGLAGPFSEQYF. CDR3 sequence (DNA): TGTGCCAGCAACGGCCTAGCGGGACCTTTCAGCGAGCAGTACTTC.

The J gene is TRBJ1-1, the V gene TRBV29-1, with D uncertain. Germline lookup yields CDR1 SQVTM and CDR2 ANQGSEA. This CDR3 has 14 residues. V lost 5 bases and J lost 1, with 14 bases in between. The CDR3 DNA is TGCAGCGTTTCGGGATTCGGGGAGAACACTGAAGCTTTCTTT. As protein: CSVSGFGENTEAFF.

The chain has TRBV5-1 and TRBJ2-7; 8 bases agree with TRBD2. Germline V gene data show CDR1 as SGHRS and CDR2 as YFSETQ. V lost 2 bases and J lost 5; bases outside the gene matches: 9. The CDR3 length is 15 residues. The DNA for the CDR3 is TGCGCCAGCAGCTTTACACGGGAGGGCCCCAACGAGCAGTACTTC. This encodes CASSFTREGPNEQYF.

V and J are TRBV6-6 and TRBJ1-1; 11 bases match TRBD1. Germline V CDR1 and CDR2: MNHNY, SVGAGI (reference sequence). The CDR3 length is 13 residues. Trimming cost V 7 bases and J 6 bases; bases outside gene matches: 4. CDR3 sequence: CASNGQGAPEAFF. The CDR3 nucleotides read TGTGCCAGCAATGGACAGGGGGCCCCTGAAGCTTTCTTT.

This clone was detected a few times. The chain uses TRBV7-8 and TRBJ2-1, with 10 nucleotides matching TRBD1. The V segment lost 1 base and the J segment 13 bases; nucleotides outside the gene matches: 10. Germline values: CDR1 SGHVS, CDR2 FQNEAQ. The CDR3 loop spans 15 amino acids. Here the CDR3 DNA reads TGTGCCAGCAGCTTAGTGAGAGACAGGGGGCCTCGACAGTTCTTC. Translating it yields CASSLVRDRGPRQFF.

The chain combines TRBV19 with TRBJ2-5; unclear D gene. Trimming took 4 bases from V and 5 from J, leaving 17 bases between them. Per the germline V gene, CDR1 is LNHDA and CDR2 is SQIVND (reference sequence). This CDR3 spans 15 amino acids. The CDR3 DNA is TGTGCCAGTAGTACTTTAGACGGCGGTCGGGAGACCCAGTACTTC. Translation: CASSTLDGGRETQYF.

The chain joins TRBV29-1 to TRBJ2-7; 7 bases are a match to TRBD1. The CDR3 spans 14 residues. CDR1 is SQVTM and CDR2 is ANQGSEA in the germline V gene. J gave up 1 base and V 5 bases, and 8 bases lay outside the gene matches. The CDR3 DNA is TGCAGCGTTAGACTGACAGGGTCATCCTACGAGCAGTACTTC. It yields the protein CSVRLTGSSYEQYF.

The chain uses TRBV27 and TRBJ2-1, with D perhaps matching TRBD2 (6 bases). Germline assignment: CDR1 MNHEY and CDR2 SMNVEV (reference sequence). V was cut by 2 bases and J by 8 bases, with 13 bases left in between. CDR3 size: 14 residues. CDR3 amino acids: CASSLTRRGYEQFF. CDR3 coding DNA: TGTGCCAGCAGTTTAACGCGGAGGGGCTATGAGCAGTTCTTC.

The rearrangement joins TRBV28 to TRBJ1-6, with D unclear. Germline loops: CDR1 MDHEN, CDR2 SYDVKM. The CDR3 is 13 residues long. V was pared by 6 bases and J by 8 bases, with 11 bases between. The CDR3 protein is CASSLRSDSPLHF. In DNA form, the CDR3 reads TGTGCCAGCAGCCTACGTTCCGATTCACCCCTCCACTTT.

The chain joins TRBV5-5 to TRBJ2-5; TRBD1 matches at 12 bases. The CDR3 loop spans 17 amino acids. V trimming: 3 bases; J trimming: 5 bases; junction bases outside the gene matches: 11. Per the germline V gene, CDR1 is SGHKS and CDR2 is YYEKEE (reference sequence). The CDR3 nucleotides are TGTGCCAGCAGCTCCCAGCAGGGACAGGGGGCTTGGGAGACCCAGTACTTC. Translated: CASSSQQGQGAWETQYF.

The genes are TRBV27 and TRBJ2-2; possibly TRBD2 for D (6 bases). The CDR3 length is 16 residues. V gave up 6 bases and J gave up 5 bases, with 19 bases separating them. Germline CDR1 MNHEY, CDR2 SMNVEV (reference sequence). CDR3 nucleotide sequence: TGTGCCAGCAGGCCATCTCAGCGGGCTGCAACCGGGGAGCTGTTTTTT. Translated: CASRPSQRAATGELFF.

This clone was found once. V and J are TRBV7-9 and TRBJ2-5; D perhaps matches TRBD2 (6 bases). V was clipped by 4 bases and J by 0 bases, with 12 bases between them. The CDR3 loop spans 15 amino acids. Germline V gene data show CDR1 as SEHNR and CDR2 as FQNEAQ (reference sequence). Here the CDR3 DNA reads TGTGCCAGCAGCTGGGTAGGAGGGGACCAAGAGACCCAGTACTTC. Translation: CASSWVGGDQETQYF.

The chain uses TRBV7-2 and TRBJ2-6; no definite D call. Germline V CDR1 and CDR2: SGHTA, FQGNSA. The CDR3 runs 13 residues. V was cut by 6 bases and J by 4 bases, with 7 bases left in between. DNA of the CDR3: TGTGCCAGCAGTTTTGCGGGGGCCAACGTCCTGACTTTC. This sequence encodes CASSFAGANVLTF.

The genes are TRBV3-1 (or the pseudogene TRBV3-2) and TRBJ1-2; 8 bases align to TRBD1. The CDR3 is 13 amino acids. V shed 6 bases, J shed 8 bases, and the junction held 8 bases outside the gene matches. Germline CDR1 is LGHDT and CDR2 is YNNKEL (reference sequence). The DNA for the CDR3 is TGTGCCAGCAGACGGGACAGGACGTCGGGCTACACCTTC. As protein: CASRRDRTSGYTF.

V gene TRBV11-3 combines with J gene TRBJ2-3, with a tentative D call TRBD2 (5 bases). CDR3 size: 14 residues. The V end lost 5 bases, the J end lost 0 bases, and 9 bases lay between the germline ends. Germline CDR1 SGHNT, CDR2 YENEEA. The CDR3 region has the DNA TGTGCCAGCAGCCCCCGGACTAGCACAGATACGCAGTATTTT. Residues: CASSPRTSTDTQYF.